These T cell receptor beta chains were read from a single sample in a study of early T cells in non-severe SARS-CoV-2 infection. TCRdb reprocessed the 5' RACE reads via MiXCR and lists one record per CDR3 protein. The sample has about 61,000 distinct CDR3 sequences; 10% to 13% are singletons. Input material: whole blood. The receptors shown here come from an adult who was a healthcare worker with PCR-confirmed SARS-CoV-2 infection or an uninfected control (not recorded which). Both conserved end residues are part of each CDR3. D genes are given only for firm matches. The size entry is marked missing in some rows and otherwise reads once, few, many or a size class.

v_gene: TRBV14; d_gene: TRBD1; j_gene: TRBJ1-6; abundance: many; CDR3aa: CASSVATGGTYNSPLHF; CDR3nt: TGTGCCAGCAGCGTAGCGACAGGGGGCACTTATAATTCACCCCTCCACTTT
v_gene: TRBV5-8; d_gene: NA; j_gene: TRBJ1-2; abundance: NA; CDR3aa: CASSFPVGVWGYTF; CDR3nt: TGTGCCAGCAGCTTCCCCGTTGGGGTATGGGGCTACACCTTC
v_gene: TRBV5-1; d_gene: NA; j_gene: TRBJ2-1; abundance: many; CDR3aa: CASSLTGGPIMNEQFF; CDR3nt: TGCGCCAGCAGCTTAACCGGGGGGCCGATTATGAATGAGCAGTTCTTC
v_gene: TRBV5-5; d_gene: TRBD1; j_gene: TRBJ2-1; abundance: NA; CDR3aa: CASSFLARPGGRTGEQFF; CDR3nt: TGTGCCAGCAGCTTTCTAGCCCGGCCAGGGGGAAGGACGGGCGAGCAGTTCTTC
v_gene: TRBV20-1; d_gene: NA; j_gene: TRBJ2-2; abundance: many; CDR3aa: CSAREAGRYGELFF; CDR3nt: TGCAGTGCTAGAGAGGCAGGGAGATACGGGGAGCTGTTTTTT
v_gene: TRBV6-2/TRBV6-3; d_gene: NA; j_gene: TRBJ2-5; abundance: NA; CDR3aa: CASSSVPKSRGTQYF; CDR3nt: TGTGCCAGCAGTTCCGTCCCGAAGTCTCGTGGGACCCAGTACTTC
v_gene: TRBV10-1; d_gene: TRBD2; j_gene: TRBJ2-2; abundance: once; CDR3aa: CASSEPAGSLNTGELFF; CDR3nt: TGCGCCAGCAGCGAGCCAGCGGGAAGTTTGAACACCGGGGAGCTGTTTTTT
v_gene: TRBV28; d_gene: TRBD1; j_gene: TRBJ2-7; abundance: many; CDR3aa: CASSHPGQGTYEQYF; CDR3nt: TGTGCCAGCAGCCACCCGGGACAGGGGACCTACGAGCAGTACTTC
v_gene: TRBV20-1; d_gene: NA; j_gene: TRBJ1-6; abundance: many; CDR3aa: CSAEGDYNSPLHF; CDR3nt: TGCAGTGCGGAAGGAGACTATAATTCACCCCTCCACTTT
v_gene: TRBV3-1; d_gene: NA; j_gene: TRBJ2-3; abundance: few; CDR3aa: CASSQGPRDLTDTQYF; CDR3nt: TGTGCCAGCAGCCAAGGACCGAGGGACCTCACAGATACGCAGTATTTT
v_gene: TRBV6-2/TRBV6-3; d_gene: NA; j_gene: TRBJ2-7; abundance: many; CDR3aa: CASSYSTSSRGLSYEQYF; CDR3nt: TGTGCCAGCAGTTACTCGACGTCGTCCCGGGGGCTCTCCTACGAGCAGTACTTC
v_gene: TRBV11-2; d_gene: TRBD1; j_gene: TRBJ2-5; abundance: many; CDR3aa: CAGNHRGTEETQYF; CDR3nt: TGTGCCGGAAACCACAGGGGGACCGAGGAGACCCAGTACTTC
v_gene: TRBV10-3; d_gene: NA; j_gene: TRBJ1-1; abundance: NA; CDR3aa: CAISESAAITEAFF; CDR3nt: TGTGCCATCAGTGAGTCTGCAGCCATCACTGAAGCTTTCTTT
v_gene: TRBV10-3; d_gene: TRBD1; j_gene: TRBJ2-7; abundance: many; CDR3aa: CAIRGTGYEQYF; CDR3nt: TGTGCCATCAGGGGGACAGGATACGAGCAGTACTTC
v_gene: TRBV29-1; d_gene: NA; j_gene: TRBJ1-2; abundance: NA; CDR3aa: CSVSEGNYGYTF; CDR3nt: TGCAGCGTTTCGGAGGGCAACTATGGCTACACCTTC
v_gene: TRBV5-6; d_gene: TRBD1; j_gene: TRBJ2-1; abundance: few; CDR3aa: CASSLLLRGQPLSREQFF; CDR3nt: TGTGCCAGCAGCTTGCTCCTAAGGGGACAGCCCCTGTCGAGAGAGCAGTTCTTC
v_gene: TRBV30; d_gene: NA; j_gene: TRBJ2-5; abundance: few; CDR3aa: CARNGENGETQYF; CDR3nt: TGTGCCCGGAACGGGGAGAACGGAGAGACCCAGTACTTC
v_gene: TRBV2; d_gene: NA; j_gene: TRBJ2-1; abundance: few; CDR3aa: CASMPVKASNEQFF; CDR3nt: TGTGCCAGCATGCCAGTCAAGGCCTCCAATGAGCAGTTCTTC
v_gene: TRBV10-3; d_gene: NA; j_gene: TRBJ2-7; abundance: many; CDR3aa: CATTLVQGTYEQYF; CDR3nt: TGTGCCACAACCCTTGTCCAGGGCACCTACGAGCAGTACTTC
v_gene: TRBV20-1; d_gene: NA; j_gene: TRBJ1-4; abundance: few; CDR3aa: CSAKRAREGNEKLFF; CDR3nt: TGCAGTGCTAAAAGGGCCAGGGAAGGGAATGAAAAACTGTTTTTT
v_gene: TRBV20-1; d_gene: TRBD2; j_gene: TRBJ2-3; abundance: many; CDR3aa: CSASVAGGPSTDTQYF; CDR3nt: TGCAGTGCTAGTGTAGCGGGGGGACCTAGCACAGATACGCAGTATTTT
v_gene: TRBV18; d_gene: TRBD1; j_gene: TRBJ1-2; abundance: many; CDR3aa: CASSQDRIYGYTF; CDR3nt: TGTGCCAGCTCGCAGGACAGGATCTATGGCTACACCTTC
v_gene: TRBV20-1; d_gene: NA; j_gene: TRBJ1-2; abundance: once; CDR3aa: CSARSRENYGYTF; CDR3nt: TGCAGTGCTAGGTCAAGGGAGAACTATGGCTACACCTTC
v_gene: TRBV5-1; d_gene: NA; j_gene: TRBJ2-3; abundance: NA; CDR3aa: CASSWGLTSTDTQYF; CDR3nt: TGCGCCAGCAGCTGGGGACTTACTAGCACAGATACGCAGTATTTT